The 12 T cell receptor beta chains reported below all come from one sample, sequenced in a study of CD8 T cells in Susac syndrome. RNA totalling roughly 0.45 to 1 ug underwent reverse transcription with random hexamers. From the immunoSEQ multiplex PCR reads, TCRdb called clonotypes with MiXCR, one entry per CDR3 protein. The sample lists about 200,000 distinct CDR3 sequences, around 90% occurring once. The source material was CD8+ T cells from PBMCs. All receptors come from a human donor with multiple sclerosis.

The gene calls are TRBV30 and TRBJ1-2, with TRBD1 matching 10 bases. V shed 2 bases, J shed 7 bases, and the junction held 7 bases outside the gene matches. The CDR3 is 14 amino acids. Germline values: CDR1 GTSNPN, CDR2 SVGIG (reference sequence). This chain's CDR3 is CAWSSGTGVAGYTF. The CDR3 DNA reads as TGTGCCTGGAGTAGTGGGACAGGGGTGGCTGGCTACACCTTC.

This rearrangement joins TRBV7-9 to TRBJ2-5; possible D gene TRBD2, 5 bases. Germline assignment: CDR1 SEHNR and CDR2 FQNEAQ (reference sequence). The length of the CDR3 is 14 residues. Between the trimmed V and J ends, which lost 4 bases and 4 bases, there was a span of 13 bases. CDR3 nucleotides: TGTGCCAGCAGCTCCCCGGACCGGGGAGAGACCCAGTACTTC. Residues: CASSSPDRGETQYF.

The chain carries TRBV20-1 and TRBJ2-1; D perhaps matches TRBD2 (6 bases). This CDR3 spans 12 amino acids. Per germline, CDR1 DFQATT and CDR2 SNEGSKA (reference sequence). V was pared by 3 bases and J by 10 bases, with 13 bases between. This chain's CDR3 is CSASVGGAEQFF. CDR3 nucleotide sequence: TGCAGTGCTAGCGTGGGGGGTGCCGAGCAGTTCTTC.

This clonotype was detected only once. At one boundary the junction diverges from the germline segment, which might be a read error. The gene calls are TRBV19 and TRBJ1-6, with D perhaps TRBD1 (5 bases). There are 12 residues in the CDR3. Per the germline V gene, CDR1 is LNHDA and CDR2 is SQIVND (reference sequence). CDR3 nucleotides: TGTGCCAGTAGTATCCCCCCGGCAGGGCCGACCTTT. Its protein is CASSIPPAGPTF.

The rearrangement links TRBV4-3 to TRBJ1-1; D is uncertain. V was clipped by 1 base and J by 0 bases, with 9 bases between them. Germline V gene sequence: CDR1 LGHNA, CDR2 YSLEER. The CDR3 totals 15 residues. The CDR3 coding sequence is TGCGCCAGCAGCCAAGTCGGCATCATGAACACTGAAGCTTTCTTT. It translates to CASSQVGIMNTEAFF.

This clonotype was observed a single time. The rearrangement uses TRBV5-4 and TRBJ2-2; D may be TRBD1 (6 bases). CDR3 length equals 12 residues. Looked up from germline, CDR1 is SGHNT and CDR2 is YYREEE (reference sequence). The CDR3 region has the DNA TGTGGGAGTTACAGGGACACCGGGGAGCTGTTTTTT. Translated: CGSYRDTGELFF.

This sequence joins TRBV29-1 and TRBJ1-1; D not resolved. Germline V lookup: CDR1 SQVTM, CDR2 ANQGSEA. The length of the CDR3 is 9 residues. V was trimmed by 7 bases and J by 10 bases, leaving 10 bases between them. CDR3 DNA sequence: TGCAGCGCCGAAGAGAGAGCTTTCTTT. Residues: CSAEERAFF.

The V gene is TRBV28, the J gene TRBJ2-3, with TRBD2 identical over 14 bases. The germline V gene has CDR1 MDHEN and CDR2 SYDVKM. Unmatched junction bases numbered 4, after V lost 1 base and J lost 4 bases. This CDR3 contains 17 residues. The CDR3 sequence: CASSLFSGLAGADTQYF. In DNA, the CDR3 is TGTGCCAGCAGTTTATTCTCGGGACTAGCGGGAGCAGATACGCAGTATTTT.

This chain joins TRBV4-2 and TRBJ2-7; TRBD2 aligns across 12 bases. This CDR3 is built from 16 residues. Losses at the gene ends were 4 bases for V and 6 bases for J; bases not matched to a gene: 10. From germline, CDR1 is LGHNA and CDR2 YNFKEQ. The CDR3 nucleotides are TGTGCCAGCAGCCCAAGGACTAGCGGGATCAGGGGCGAGCAGTACTTC. Its translation is CASSPRTSGIRGEQYF.

The chain combines TRBV30 with TRBJ2-3, with D tentatively TRBD2 (5 bases). V shed 1 base and J shed 3 bases, with 11 bases lying between them. Germline V gene sequence: CDR1 GTSNPN, CDR2 SVGIG (reference sequence). The CDR3 is made up of 14 amino acids. CDR3 DNA: TGTGCCTGGAGTGCGGGGTTAGGGACAGATACGCAGTATTTT. It translates to CAWSAGLGTDTQYF.

V is TRBV27 and J is TRBJ2-5; D not certain. V gave up 2 bases and J gave up 5 bases, with 12 bases separating them. This CDR3 contains 14 residues. Per the germline V gene, CDR1 is MNHEY and CDR2 is SMNVEV (reference sequence). The CDR3 DNA reads TGTGCCAGCAGTTTAGGGTCACCTCTGGAGACCCAGTACTTC. This encodes CASSLGSPLETQYF.

The chain combines TRBV20-1 with TRBJ1-2; a weak D match, TRBD1 (5 bases). The CDR3 is made up of 13 amino acids. Germline V gene sequence: CDR1 DFQATT, CDR2 SNEGSKA (reference sequence). The V end was cut by 1 base, the J end by 8 bases, with 14 bases between. CDR3 sequence (DNA): TGCAGTGCTAGAGTAGCGACAGTTGACGGCTACACCTTC. Protein product: CSARVATVDGYTF.